The 9 T cell receptor beta chains listed next were all sequenced from one sample in a study of tumor-infiltrating lymphocytes in primary liver carcinoma. From unsorted bulk tissue weighing about 20-32 mg, DNA and RNA were co-extracted. Starting material of about 0.45 ug total RNA yielded TCR beta cDNA via a constant-region primer. Three-round nested multiplex PCR performed with slightly modified ARM-PCR produced the TCR beta libraries. A C-beta reverse primer was combined with TRBV1-TRBV30 forward primers in the first two PCR rounds, and each round had around 10 cycles. Each CDR3 protein is one row after TCRdb ran MiXCR on the multiplex PCR reads. Found here are roughly 57,000 distinct CDR3 sequences, less than 85% of them singletons; the top ten hold roughly three fifths. The sample comprised liver tumor tissue from sampling region 2. Subset: tumor region T2, inferior pole. The receptor set was obtained from a man aged 35 to 55 with primary liver carcinoma and hepatitis B virus infection.

To note about this clonotype: An end of the junction differs from the germline gene, which may be a read error. V and J are TRBV6-2 or TRBV6-3 and TRBJ2-1; D gene ambiguous. The V gene's germline CDR1 is MNHEY and CDR2 SVGEGT. CDR3 length equals 11 residues. The CDR3 coding sequence is TGTGTCAGCAGTTATCGTGCCTCCTTGTCCTTC. Translating gives CVSSYRASLSF.

In the case of this clonotype: Because it lacks the conserved phenylalanine or tryptophan at the end, this CDR3 is likely a read error. The rearrangement uses TRBV11-1 and TRBJ2-4, with 13 bases that match TRBD2. CDR1 is SGHAT and CDR2 is FQDESV in the germline V gene (reference sequence). The V segment lost 3 bases and the J segment 11 bases; nucleotides outside the gene matches: 13. This CDR3 comprises 17 residues. The chain's CDR3 is CASSFPGTSGTKNLQYS. The DNA for the CDR3 is TGTGCCAGCAGCTTTCCCGGGACTAGCGGGACCAAGAACCTTCAGTACTCC.

This rearrangement joins TRBV29-1 to TRBJ2-1; 11 nucleotides agree with TRBD2. The CDR3 sequence is 16 residues long. Germline loops: CDR1 SQVTM, CDR2 ANQGSEA. Unmatched junction bases numbered 12, after V lost 2 bases and J lost 9 bases. The DNA for the CDR3 is TGCAGCGTTGAATGGGGGACCTCTAGCGGGAGGACTGAGCAGTTCTTC. Its translation: CSVEWGTSSGRTEQFF.

This clonotype was seen repeatedly, ten times or more. DNA for the CDR3: TGTGCCAGCAGCTTGGGGACTAGCGGGACAGATACGCAGTATTTT. Amino acid sequence: CASSLGTSGTDTQYF. The chain links TRBV7-9 to TRBJ2-3; 12 positions agree with TRBD2. After removal of 3 bases from V and 3 bases from J, the junction contained 1 base not matched to a gene. The CDR3 extends over 15 amino acids. Germline CDR1 reads SEHNR; CDR2 reads FQNEAQ (reference sequence).

This chain uses TRBV30 with TRBJ2-1; D is perhaps TRBD1 (6 bases). CDR1 is GTSNPN and CDR2 is SVGIG in the germline V gene (reference sequence). Trimming cost V 0 bases and J 6 bases, with 15 bases left between them. This CDR3 is 15 amino acids long. The CDR3 sequence is CAWSVLFRQANEQFF. CDR3 in DNA: TGTGCCTGGAGTGTACTATTCCGACAGGCCAATGAGCAGTTCTTC.

This clonotype occurred once. A read error is possible here, since a much larger clone lies one base away. V usage is TRBV29-1 and J usage is TRBJ2-5, with D perhaps matching TRBD2 (5 bases). CDR1 and CDR2 from the germline V gene are SQVTM and ANQGSEA. CDR3 length: 12 residues. The CDR3 DNA sequence: TGCAACGTTCTGACAAGCGGAGAGACCCAGTACTTC. Amino acid sequence: CNVLTSGETQYF.

In the case of this clonotype: The limits of the CDR3 on the DNA are not certain, so only TCRdb's listed CDR3 is given. The genes are TRBV30 and TRBJ1-6; the D call TRBD1 from the table was never checked on the DNA. In germline, CDR1 is GTSNPN, CDR2 SVGIG (reference sequence). The CDR3 numbers 15 amino acids, ends counted. The CDR3 spells CTWSDVAQGNSPPHF.

Note on this clonotype: A junction end diverges from the germline sequence, so it may reflect a read error. J is TRBJ2-3 and V is TRBV4-1, with a weak D call TRBD2 (5 bases). From germline, CDR1 is MGHRA and CDR2 YSYEKL. The CDR3 spans 18 residues. The CDR3, as DNA: TGCGCCAGCAGCCAGATCATTGCCCTAGCAGGAGTCACCGATACGCTGTATTTT. Translated: CASSQIIALAGVTDTLYF.

As concerns this clonotype: Its ends do not fully match the called genes, so a read error is possible. The chain links TRBV11-2 to TRBJ2-5; 12 bases match TRBD2. Per the germline V gene, CDR1 is SGHAT and CDR2 is FQNNGV. This CDR3 region has 16 residues. CDR3 in DNA: TGTGCCAGCAGCCATACTCCTAGCGGGGGGGAAGAGTCCCAGTACTTC. Translation gives CASSHTPSGGEESQYF.